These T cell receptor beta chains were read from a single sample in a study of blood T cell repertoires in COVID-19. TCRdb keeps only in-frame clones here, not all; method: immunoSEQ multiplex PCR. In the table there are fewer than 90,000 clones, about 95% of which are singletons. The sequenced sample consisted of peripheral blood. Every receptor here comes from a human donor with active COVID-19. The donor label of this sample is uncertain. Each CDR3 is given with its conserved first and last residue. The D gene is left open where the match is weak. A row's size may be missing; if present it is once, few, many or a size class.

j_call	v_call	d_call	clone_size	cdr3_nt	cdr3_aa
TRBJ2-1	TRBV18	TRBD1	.	TGTGCCAGCTCACCAGAACAGGGGAGCTACAATGAGCAGTTCTTC	CASSPEQGSYNEQFF
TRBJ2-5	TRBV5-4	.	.	TGTGCCAGCAGCAGCTCCAGGGGGGTCGGTGAGACCCAGTACTTC	CASSSSRGVGETQYF
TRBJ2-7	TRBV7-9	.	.	TGTGCCAGCAGCCTCTCCGGTAGCCAGTACTTC	CASSLSGSQYF
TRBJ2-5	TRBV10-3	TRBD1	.	TGTGCCATCAGTGAGTCGGGACAGGGGATGGAGACCCAGTACTTC	CAISESGQGMETQYF
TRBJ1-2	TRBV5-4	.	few	TGTGCCAGCAGCTCCATCAGGGATGGGTATGGCTACACCTTC	CASSSIRDGYGYTF
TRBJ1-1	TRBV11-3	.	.	TGTGCCAGCAGCTCTCGAGCAGGGAACACTGAAGCTTTCTTT	CASSSRAGNTEAFF
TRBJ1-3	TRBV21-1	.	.	TGTGCCAGCAGCAAAGGAGACTCATACTCTGGAAACACCATATATTTT	CASSKGDSYSGNTIYF
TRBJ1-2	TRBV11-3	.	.	TGTGCCAGCAGCTTAGTGACAAGTTATGGCTACACCTTC	CASSLVTSYGYTF
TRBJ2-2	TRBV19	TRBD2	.	TGTGCCAGTAGTAGCGGGGGAACCGGGGAGCTGTTTTTT	CASSSGGTGELFF
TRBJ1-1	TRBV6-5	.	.	TGTGCCACCAGCCGGGATGTGGCAGCTTTCTTT	CATSRDVAAFF
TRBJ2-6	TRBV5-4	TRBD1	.	TGTGCCAGCAGCTTAGCGACAGGGGGCCTTTACTCTGGGGCCAACGTCCTGACTTTC	CASSLATGGLYSGANVLTF
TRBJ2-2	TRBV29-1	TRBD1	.	TGCAGCGTCCCCGGGACAGGGGGCGCGACCGGGGAGCTGTTTTTT	CSVPGTGGATGELFF
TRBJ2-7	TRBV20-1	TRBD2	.	TGCAGTGCTAGTCCCGGGACTACTCTACGGGAGCAGTACTTC	CSASPGTTLREQYF
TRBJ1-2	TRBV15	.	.	TGTGCCACCAGCAGAGATATCAGTAACTATGGCTACACCTTC	CATSRDISNYGYTF
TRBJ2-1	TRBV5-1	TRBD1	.	TGCGCCAGCAGCTGGGGACAGGGGAATGAGCAGTTCTTC	CASSWGQGNEQFF
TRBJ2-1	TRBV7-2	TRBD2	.	TGTGCCAGCAGCTTAGTCGGGGGGGCGTACAATGAGCAGTTCTTC	CASSLVGGAYNEQFF
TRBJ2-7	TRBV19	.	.	TGTGCCAGTAGTATAGATTCAGGGACCTACGAGCAGTACTTC	CASSIDSGTYEQYF
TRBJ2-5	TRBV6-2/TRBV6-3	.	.	TGTGCCAGCAGCCCCGGGGACTCTCAGCAAGAGACCCAGTACTTC	CASSPGDSQQETQYF
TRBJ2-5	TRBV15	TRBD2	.	TGTGCCACCAGCAGAGAGGCAACTAGCGGGAGGGTCGAGACCCAGTACTTC	CATSREATSGRVETQYF
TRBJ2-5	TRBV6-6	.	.	TGTGCCAGCCGGACGGAGGGAGAGACCCAGTACTTC	CASRTEGETQYF
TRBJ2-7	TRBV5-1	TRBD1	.	TGCGCCAGCAGCTTGGGACAGGGCCCTTACGAGCAGTACTTC	CASSLGQGPYEQYF
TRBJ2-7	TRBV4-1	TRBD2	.	TGCGCCAGCAGCCAACCGGGACTAGGGGACTACGAGCAGTACTTC	CASSQPGLGDYEQYF
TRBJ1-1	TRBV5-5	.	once	TGTGCCAGCAGCTCGCTTTCGACCTCGACCGGGACTGGAGCTTTCTTT	CASSSLSTSTGTGAFF
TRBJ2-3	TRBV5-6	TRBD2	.	TGTGCCAGCAGCCTCCTCTTGACTAGCGGGTTGGATACGCAGTATTTT	CASSLLLTSGLDTQYF
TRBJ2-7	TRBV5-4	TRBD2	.	TGTGCCAGCAGCTTGCGTGGCGGGGGGTGGGAGCAGTACTTC	CASSLRGGGWEQYF
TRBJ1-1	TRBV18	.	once	TGTGCCAGCTCACCACGGGGGCTCATGAACACTGAAGCTTTCTTT	CASSPRGLMNTEAFF
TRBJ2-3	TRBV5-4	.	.	TGTGCCAGCAGCTCGGAGGAGGCTACGCAGTATTTT	CASSSEEATQYF
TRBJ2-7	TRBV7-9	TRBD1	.	TGTGCCAGCAGCTTATCCCAGGGGGCCTACGAGCAGTACTTC	CASSLSQGAYEQYF
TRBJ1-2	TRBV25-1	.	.	TGTGCCAGCAGTCCGGGACAAGAGGCGGGCTACACCTTC	CASSPGQEAGYTF
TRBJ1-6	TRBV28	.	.	TGTGCCAGCAGTTTAGGTCAGGTTAATTCACCCCTCCACTTT	CASSLGQVNSPLHF
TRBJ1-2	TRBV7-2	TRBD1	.	TGTGCCAGCAGCGGCCGGGACAGTCCGAATGGCTACACCTTC	CASSGRDSPNGYTF
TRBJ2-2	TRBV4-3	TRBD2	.	TGCGCCAGCAGCCATTCCTGGACTAGCGGGGGGTATACTGGCGGGGAGCTGTTTTTT	CASSHSWTSGGYTGGELFF
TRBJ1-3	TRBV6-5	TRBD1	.	TGTGCCAGCACCAGGACAGGGAAGGTACACACCATATATTTT	CASTRTGKVHTIYF
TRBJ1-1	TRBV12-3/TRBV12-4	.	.	TGTGCCAGCAGTTTATTCTTGAACACTGAAGCTTTCTTT	CASSLFLNTEAFF
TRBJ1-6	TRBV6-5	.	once	TGTGCCAGCACCCCCCGGGGCTATAATTCACCCCTCCACTTT	CASTPRGYNSPLHF